This passage covers 15 T cell receptor beta chains from one sample sequenced in a study of blood T cells in healthy people across ages (dated by TCRdb to between 2015 and 2016). Libraries were made using 5' RACE. This sample was sequenced with an Illumina HiSeq 2500. A second PCR of about 7 to 12 cycles was run with a J-beta primer mix and a sample-barcoded 5' primer. TCRdb reran the public reads through fastp at Q25 and MiXCR, keeping productive beta chains. CDR3 protein sequences are deduplicated, and each keeps its most common genes and DNA. This sample lists roughly 2 million distinct CDR3 sequences; roughly 50% were detected once. Clones ranked in the top ten supply approximately 2.1% of the sample. Sequenced sample: blood. Receptor source: a woman between 40 and 50 years old in good health.

The chain recombines TRBV29-1 with TRBJ2-7; no clear D gene. This CDR3 spans 11 amino acids. V lost 3 bases, J lost 3 bases, and 6 bases lay in between. Germline V gene data show CDR1 as SQVTM and CDR2 as ANQGSEA. DNA of the CDR3: TGCAGCGTTGAGTCCCACTACGAGCAGTACTTC. Its translation is CSVESHYEQYF.

The DNA for the CDR3 is TGCGCCAGCAGCCAAGATCAAAACGGATACGAGCAGTACTTC. Translated: CASSQDQNGYEQYF. The rearrangement links TRBV4-1 to TRBJ2-7; D remains ambiguous. V dropped 0 bases and J dropped 4 bases, with 10 bases sitting between them. Germline loops: CDR1 MGHRA, CDR2 YSYEKL. This CDR3 is built from 14 residues.

The chain links TRBV6-2 or TRBV6-3 to TRBJ2-1, with D tentatively TRBD1 (5 bases). Germline CDR1 is MNHEY and CDR2 is SVGEGT. The CDR3 has 14 residues. The V end lost 5 bases, the J end lost 8 bases, and 16 bases lay between the germline ends. This CDR3 reads CASSIRTGWDEQFF. The DNA for the CDR3 is TGTGCCAGCAGTATCAGAACAGGCTGGGATGAGCAGTTCTTC.

The chain joins TRBV6-5 to TRBJ2-1, with 9 bases that match TRBD1. This CDR3 comprises 15 residues. With V trimmed by 1 base and J by 8 bases, 6 bases remained unmatched. CDR1 and CDR2 (germline): MNHEY, SVGAGI. CDR3 in amino acids: CASSYWGQGLHEQFF. For the CDR3, the DNA is TGTGCCAGCAGTTACTGGGGACAGGGACTGCATGAGCAGTTCTTC.

This clonotype was recorded many times. The chain has TRBV4-3 and TRBJ2-5, with 8 bases lining up with TRBD1. In germline, CDR1 is LGHNA, CDR2 YSLEER. CDR3 size: 14 residues. V dropped 5 bases and J dropped 4; count of bases not matched to a gene: 6. CDR3 coding DNA: TGCGCCAGCAGCGCTCAGGGGGCGAGAGAGACCCAGTACTTC. Its protein product is CASSAQGARETQYF.

This clonotype appeared a few times. The V and J genes are TRBV10-3 and TRBJ1-6; 7 nucleotides match TRBD1. V shed 6 bases and J 6 bases; nucleotides not matched to a gene: 5. CDR1 is ENHRY, CDR2 SYGVKD, per germline. This CDR3 spans 14 amino acids. CDR3 in DNA: TGTGCCATCAGCCTAGACAGGGCTAATTCACCCCTCCACTTT. Translation: CAISLDRANSPLHF.

This clonotype has a single count. V and J are TRBV3-1 and TRBJ2-3; D is undetermined. Deletions cut 3 bases from V and 2 bases from J, with 18 bases between. CDR1 and CDR2 from the germline V gene are LGHDT and YNNKEL (reference sequence). CDR3 length: 17 residues. The CDR3 loop is CASSHPSNSRATDTQYF. The CDR3 DNA is TGTGCCAGCAGCCATCCAAGTAATAGCAGAGCCACAGATACGCAGTATTTT.

This chain uses TRBV20-1 with TRBJ1-5, with no clear D. The length of the CDR3 is 14 residues. Germline CDR1 is DFQATT and CDR2 is SNEGSKA (reference sequence). Trimming removed 3 bases from V and 2 bases from J, with 11 bases in between. As DNA, the CDR3 is TGCAGTGCTAGTCCCCAGATCCGCAATCAGCCCCAGCATTTT. As protein: CSASPQIRNQPQHF.

V gene TRBV13 combines with J gene TRBJ1-6, with TRBD1 identical over 11 bases. The germline V gene has CDR1 PRHDT and CDR2 FYEKMQ (reference sequence). The CDR3 consists of 16 residues. Trimming cost V 3 bases and J 7 bases; bases outside gene matches: 5. The CDR3 DNA follows: TGTGCCAGCAGCTTCCAAGGGACAGGGGGGAATTCACCCCTCCACTTT. Translated, it gives CASSFQGTGGNSPLHF.

The chain links TRBV20-1 to TRBJ1-2; D remains ambiguous. Germline assignment: CDR1 DFQATT and CDR2 SNEGSKA (reference sequence). Trimming stripped 3 bases from V and 5 bases from J, with 16 bases between. CDR3 size: 14 residues. CDR3 nucleotide sequence: TGCAGTGCTAGCTCCGGCTTACGGCCATATGGCTACACCTTC. Its protein is CSASSGLRPYGYTF.

The chain links TRBV7-2 to TRBJ2-1; a weak D match, TRBD2 (7 bases). Trimming left V 1 base short and J 6 bases short, with 16 bases between. The germline gives CDR1 SGHTA, CDR2 FQGNSA. CDR3 length: 16 amino acids. In DNA form, the CDR3 reads TGTGCCAGCAGCTTAGTGCGGGGGCACTCCAGCAATGAGCAGTTCTTC. Residues: CASSLVRGHSSNEQFF.

J is TRBJ2-5 and V is TRBV7-6; 9 nucleotides match TRBD2. The CDR3 runs 15 residues. CDR1 SGHVS and CDR2 FNYEAQ come from the germline V gene. The J segment lost 11 bases and the V segment lost 1 base, leaving 11 bases of the junction unmatched. CDR3 residues: CASSLGGGAFLEQYF. The CDR3 nucleotides read TGTGCCAGCAGCTTAGGCGGGGGGGCCTTTCTTGAGCAGTACTTC.

The table lists this clonotype with a few counts. This chain connects TRBV7-9 to TRBJ2-1; possible D gene TRBD2, 7 bases. V was trimmed by 5 bases and J by 3 bases, leaving 23 bases between them. CDR1 SEHNR and CDR2 FQNEAQ come from the germline V gene (reference sequence). The CDR3 contains 18 residues. The CDR3 DNA follows: TGTGCCAGCAGCCCCCGGGGGGCTTCGGGCCATCTCTACAATGAGCAGTTCTTC. Translation gives CASSPRGASGHLYNEQFF.

The rearrangement links TRBV29-1 to TRBJ1-2; no clear D gene. The CDR3 is made up of 11 amino acids. The germline V gene has CDR1 SQVTM and CDR2 ANQGSEA. V was shortened by 3 bases and J by 6 bases, with 8 bases between the two germline ends. The CDR3 DNA reads as TGCAGCGTTGATACGGGAAATGGCTACACCTTC. Its translation: CSVDTGNGYTF.

This clonotype turned up a few times. The chain is built from TRBV10-2 and TRBJ1-5; no definite D call. The germline CDR1 and CDR2 sequences are WSHSY and SAAADI. This CDR3 has 15 residues. Trimming took off 0 bases at V and 6 bases at J, with 12 bases between the two ends. The CDR3 nucleotides read TGCGCCAGCAGTGAGTCGCTCAGGTCGGTTCAGCCCCAGCATTTT. Its protein product is CASSESLRSVQPQHF.